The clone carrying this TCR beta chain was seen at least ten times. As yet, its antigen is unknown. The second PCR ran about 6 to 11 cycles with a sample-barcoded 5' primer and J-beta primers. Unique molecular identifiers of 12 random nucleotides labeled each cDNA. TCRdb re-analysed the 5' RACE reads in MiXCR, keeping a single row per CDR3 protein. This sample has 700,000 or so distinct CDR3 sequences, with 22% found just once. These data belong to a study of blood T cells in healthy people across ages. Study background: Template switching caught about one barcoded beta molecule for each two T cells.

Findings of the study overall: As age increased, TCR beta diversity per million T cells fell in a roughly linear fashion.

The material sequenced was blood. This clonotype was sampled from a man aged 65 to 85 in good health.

This CDR3 is CASSFTGNTEAFF. The CDR3 nucleotides are TGTGCCAGCAGCTTCACAGGGAACACTGAAGCTTTCTTT. The rearrangement links TRBV7-2 to TRBJ1-1; tentative D call: TRBD1 (5 bases). This CDR3 comprises 13 residues. Germline V gives CDR1 SGHTA, CDR2 FQGNSA. The V gene lost 3 bases and the J gene lost 1 base, with 6 bases spanning the gap. Complete variable domain (other parts from reference TRBV7-2 and TRBJ1-1): GAGVSQSPSNKVTEKGKDVELRCDPISGHTALYWYRQSLGQGLEFLIYFQGNSAPDKSGLPSDRFSAERTGGSVSTLTIQRTQQEDSAVYLCASSFTGNTEAFFGQGTRLTVV.